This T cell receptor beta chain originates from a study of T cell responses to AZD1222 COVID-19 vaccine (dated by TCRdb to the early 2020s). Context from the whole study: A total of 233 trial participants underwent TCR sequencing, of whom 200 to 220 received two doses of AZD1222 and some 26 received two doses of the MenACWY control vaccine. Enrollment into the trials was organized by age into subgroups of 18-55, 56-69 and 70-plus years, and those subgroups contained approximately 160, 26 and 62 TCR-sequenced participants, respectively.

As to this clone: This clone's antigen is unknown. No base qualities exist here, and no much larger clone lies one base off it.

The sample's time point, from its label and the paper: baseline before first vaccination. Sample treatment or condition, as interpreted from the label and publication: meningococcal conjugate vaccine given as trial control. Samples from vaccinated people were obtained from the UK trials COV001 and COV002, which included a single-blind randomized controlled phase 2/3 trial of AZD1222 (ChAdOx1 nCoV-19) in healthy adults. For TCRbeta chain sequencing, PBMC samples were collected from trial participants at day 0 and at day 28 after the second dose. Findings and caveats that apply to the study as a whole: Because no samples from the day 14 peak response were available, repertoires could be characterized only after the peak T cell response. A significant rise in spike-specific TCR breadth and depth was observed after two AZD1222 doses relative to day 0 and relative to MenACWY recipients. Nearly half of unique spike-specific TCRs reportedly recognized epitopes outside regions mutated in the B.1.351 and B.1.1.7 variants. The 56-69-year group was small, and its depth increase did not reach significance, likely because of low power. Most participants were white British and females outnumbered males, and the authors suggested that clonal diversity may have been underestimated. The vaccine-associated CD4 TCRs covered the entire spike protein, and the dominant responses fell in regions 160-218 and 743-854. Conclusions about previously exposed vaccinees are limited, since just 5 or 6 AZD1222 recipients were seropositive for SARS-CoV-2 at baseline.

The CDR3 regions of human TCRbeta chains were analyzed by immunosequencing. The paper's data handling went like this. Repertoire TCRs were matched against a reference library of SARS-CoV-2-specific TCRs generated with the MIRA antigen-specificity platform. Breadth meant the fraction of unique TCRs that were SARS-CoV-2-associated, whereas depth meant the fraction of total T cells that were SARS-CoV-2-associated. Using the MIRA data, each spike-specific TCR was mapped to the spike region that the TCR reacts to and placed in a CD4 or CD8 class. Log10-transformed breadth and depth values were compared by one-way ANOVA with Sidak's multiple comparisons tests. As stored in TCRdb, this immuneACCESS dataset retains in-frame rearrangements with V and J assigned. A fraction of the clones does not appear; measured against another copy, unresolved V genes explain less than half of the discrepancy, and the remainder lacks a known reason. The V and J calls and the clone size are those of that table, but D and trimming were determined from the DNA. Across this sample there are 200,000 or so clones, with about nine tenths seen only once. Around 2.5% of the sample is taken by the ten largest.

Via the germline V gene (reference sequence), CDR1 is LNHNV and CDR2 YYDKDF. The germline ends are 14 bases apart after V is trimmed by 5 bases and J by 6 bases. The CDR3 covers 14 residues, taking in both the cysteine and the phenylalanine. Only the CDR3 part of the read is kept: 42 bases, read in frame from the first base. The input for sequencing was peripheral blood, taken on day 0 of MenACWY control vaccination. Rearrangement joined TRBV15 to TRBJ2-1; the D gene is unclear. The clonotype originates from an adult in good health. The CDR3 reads CATSVGSSSNEQFF. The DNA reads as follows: TGTGCCACCAGCGTGGGTTCGAGCTCCAATGAGCAGTTCTTC.